The 2 T cell receptor beta chains below were found in one sample sequenced in a study of T and B cells in COVID-19 patients. From blood, roughly 250-500 ng of genomic DNA served as TRB template. Multiplex PCR with BIOMED2 TRB-A/B primer pools amplified TRB rearrangements. TCRdb processed the multiplex PCR reads anew with MiXCR; each CDR3 protein has one entry. This sample carries some 2,000 distinct CDR3 sequences, roughly 24% of them seen once, and the ten largest clones take roughly 60%. Sequenced sample: blood. The source of these receptors is a human donor with active COVID-19.

In this sample, this clonotype is medium-sized. The chain is built from TRBV6-2 or TRBV6-3 and TRBJ2-1, with a tentative D call TRBD1 (6 bases). The CDR3 extends over 12 amino acids. The V end was cut by 2 bases, the J end by 15 bases, with 14 bases between. The germline V gene has CDR1 MNHEY and CDR2 SVGEGT. The CDR3 region is CASSYGGQTAFF. The CDR3 coding sequence is TGTGCCAGCAGTTACGGGGGACAAACAGCGTTCTTC.

This clonotype was picked up a small number of times. The chain links TRBV5-1 to TRBJ2-1; D is uncertain. CDR1 SGHRS and CDR2 YFSETQ come from the germline V gene. CDR3 length: 13 amino acids. V was trimmed by 6 bases and J by 0 bases, leaving 7 bases between them. In DNA, the CDR3 is TGCGCCAGCAAGTTTGACTCCTACAATGAGCAGTTCTTC. Translating it yields CASKFDSYNEQFF.